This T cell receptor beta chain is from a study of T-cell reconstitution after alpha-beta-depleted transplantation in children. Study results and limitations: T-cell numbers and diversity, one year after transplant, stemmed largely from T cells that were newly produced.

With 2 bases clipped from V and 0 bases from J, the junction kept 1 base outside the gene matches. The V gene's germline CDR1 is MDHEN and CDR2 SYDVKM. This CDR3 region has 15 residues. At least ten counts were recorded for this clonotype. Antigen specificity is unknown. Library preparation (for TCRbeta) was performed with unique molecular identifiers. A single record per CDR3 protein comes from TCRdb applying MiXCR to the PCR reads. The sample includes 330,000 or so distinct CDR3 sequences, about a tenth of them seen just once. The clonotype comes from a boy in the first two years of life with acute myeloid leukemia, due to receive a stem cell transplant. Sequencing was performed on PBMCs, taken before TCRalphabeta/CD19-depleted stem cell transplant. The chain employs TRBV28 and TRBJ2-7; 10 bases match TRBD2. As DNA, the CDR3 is TGTGCCAGCAGTTTACTAGCGGGAGCCTCCTACGAGCAGTACTTC. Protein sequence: CASSLLAGASYEQYF. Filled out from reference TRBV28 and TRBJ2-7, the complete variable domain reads DVKVTQSSRYLVKRTGEKVFLECVQDMDHENMFWYRQDPGLGLRLIYFSYDVKMKEKGDIPEGYSVSREKKERFSLILESASTNQTSMYLCASSLLAGASYEQYFGPGTRLTVT.